One and the same sample provided the 26 T cell receptor beta chains below, sequenced in a study of blood T cell repertoires in COVID-19. TCRdb keeps only in-frame clones here, not all; method: immunoSEQ multiplex PCR. Of approximately 75,000 clones in the sample, 86% are singletons; the top ten hold less than 7.5%. Material: peripheral blood. These receptors all come from a man aged 80 or over with COVID-19, enrolled during active disease.

The rearrangement joins TRBV3-1 (or the pseudogene TRBV3-2) to TRBJ1-4; D not resolved. The CDR3 runs to 13 residues. The germline CDR1 and CDR2 sequences are LGHDT and YNNKEL (reference sequence). The ends were cut back, 1 base at V and 10 bases at J, with 10 bases in the middle. The CDR3 region is CASSQGRTTKLFF. CDR3 bases: TGTGCCAGCAGCCAAGGGAGAACAACAAAACTGTTTTTT.

This sequence joins TRBV6-5 and TRBJ2-2; 7 bases agree with TRBD2. The CDR3 extends over 15 amino acids. V trimming: 6 bases; J trimming: 4 bases; junction bases outside the gene matches: 8. Germline-derived CDR1 and CDR2 are MNHEY and SVGAGI. CDR3: CASRASGRATGELFF. CDR3 nucleotide sequence: TGTGCCAGCAGGGCCTCAGGGAGGGCCACCGGGGAGCTGTTTTTT.

V usage is TRBV14 and J usage is TRBJ2-1; TRBD2 matches 9 bases. V trimming: 4 bases; J trimming: 0 bases; junction bases outside the gene matches: 16. CDR3 size: 20 residues. The germline CDR1 and CDR2 sequences are SGHDN and FVKESK. CDR3 residues: CASSRPTRLAGWSSYNEQFF. The CDR3 coding sequence is TGTGCCAGCAGCCGCCCTACCCGTCTAGCGGGGTGGAGCTCCTACAATGAGCAGTTCTTC.

The gene calls are TRBV9 and TRBJ1-1; D gene uncertain. V was pared by 4 bases and J by 7 bases, with 14 bases between. CDR1 and CDR2 (germline): SGDLS, YYNGEE. This CDR3 region has 13 residues. CDR3 region: CASSSLMADEAFF. The DNA of the CDR3 is TGTGCCAGCAGCTCCCTCATGGCAGATGAAGCTTTCTTT.

This clone was seen a single time. The V call is TRBV19, the J call TRBJ2-3; TRBD2 agrees at 8 bases. CDR3 length: 14 amino acids. V trimming: 5 bases; J trimming: 6 bases; junction bases outside the gene matches: 7. Per germline, CDR1 LNHDA and CDR2 SQIVND (reference sequence). In DNA form, the CDR3 reads TGTGCCAGTAGTGGACTAGCCAGTAGTGATACGCAGTATTTT. It yields the protein CASSGLASSDTQYF.

V gene TRBV6-6 combines with J gene TRBJ1-2, with D unclear. V was shortened by 0 bases and J by 3 bases, with 11 bases between the two germline ends. Germline V CDR1 and CDR2: MNHNY, SVGAGI (reference sequence). The CDR3 totals 15 residues. The CDR3 sequence is CASSYSPQEDYGYTF. As DNA, the CDR3 is TGTGCCAGCAGTTACTCGCCCCAGGAAGACTATGGCTACACCTTC.

This sequence joins TRBV3-1 (or the pseudogene TRBV3-2) and TRBJ2-2, with TRBD1 as a possible D gene (5 bases). Per the germline V gene, CDR1 is LGHDT and CDR2 is YNNKEL (reference sequence). The CDR3 consists of 16 residues. The V end lost 4 bases, the J end lost 2 bases, and 14 bases lay between the germline ends. CDR3 coding DNA: TGTGCCAGCAGCCCCAGGGCGACCTTTAACACCGGGGAGCTGTTTTTT. This encodes CASSPRATFNTGELFF.

This clone occurred a few times. The chain links TRBV15 to TRBJ1-2; 7 positions match TRBD1. Germline CDR1 reads LNHNV; CDR2 reads YYDKDF (reference sequence). This CDR3 has 14 amino acids. J was trimmed by 2 bases and V by 9 bases; bases with no gene match: 9. DNA for the CDR3: TGTGCCACTCGCTCCGGGACAGCGAACTATGGCTACACCTTC. Encoded protein: CATRSGTANYGYTF.

This chain connects TRBV6-2 or TRBV6-3 to TRBJ1-1; D remains unclear. CDR1 is MNHEY and CDR2 is SVGEGT in the germline V gene. Trimming took 6 bases from V and 8 from J, leaving 13 bases between them. The CDR3 consists of 12 residues. This chain's CDR3 is CASSSTTEEAFF. The CDR3 DNA follows: TGTGCCAGCAGCTCAACCACCGAGGAAGCTTTCTTT.

The chain is built from TRBV12-3 or TRBV12-4 and TRBJ1-5; no reliable D call. CDR3 size: 13 residues. Trimming stripped 0 bases from V and 6 bases from J, with 6 bases between. CDR3 residues: CASSLAQSQPQHF. The CDR3 DNA is TGTGCCAGCAGTTTAGCACAGAGTCAGCCCCAGCATTTT.

This clone appeared once. The chain joins TRBV5-1 to TRBJ2-2; possibly TRBD2 for D (7 bases). The V and J ends lost 1 base and 7 bases respectively, with 11 bases between them. The germline V gene encodes CDR1 SGHRS and CDR2 YFSETQ. The CDR3 extends over 14 amino acids. CDR3 DNA: TGCGCCAGCAGCTTGACAGGGACTATCGGGGAGCTGTTTTTT. Amino acids: CASSLTGTIGELFF.

The V gene is TRBV18, the J gene TRBJ1-3, with 10 bases lining up with TRBD1. The CDR3 sequence is 16 residues long. J was trimmed by 2 bases and V by 3 bases; bases with no gene match: 4. Germline-derived CDR1 and CDR2 are KGHSH and LQKENI. The CDR3 DNA follows: TGTGCCAGCTCACCTCCAGGGACAGGGGCTGGAAACACCATATATTTT. Amino acid sequence: CASSPPGTGAGNTIYF.

The rearrangement uses TRBV12-3 or TRBV12-4 and TRBJ1-2; D remains unclear. The CDR3 sequence is 13 residues long. V lost 3 bases to trimming and J lost 6 bases, with 11 bases between them. DNA for the CDR3: TGTGCCAGCAGTTTGTGGGGAGCCGATGGCTACACCTTC. It encodes CASSLWGADGYTF.

The CDR3 reads CASSWTGDNEKLFF. In nucleotides, the CDR3 is TGTGCCAGCAGCTGGACAGGGGATAATGAAAAACTGTTTTTT. This chain connects TRBV5-6 to TRBJ1-4; 9 bases fit TRBD1. V was pared by 3 bases and J by 4 bases, with 1 base of the junction left unmatched. Germline CDR1 and CDR2: SGHDT and YYEEEE. The CDR3 length is 14 residues.

The genes are TRBV3-1 (or the pseudogene TRBV3-2) and TRBJ1-1, with 7 bases identical to TRBD1. The CDR3 length is 15 residues. The V segment lost 4 bases and the J segment 2 bases; nucleotides outside the gene matches: 7. Per germline, CDR1 LGHDT and CDR2 YNNKEL (reference sequence). DNA of the CDR3: TGTGCCAGCAGCCGGGGACAGCACTTAAACACTGAAGCTTTCTTT. Translating it yields CASSRGQHLNTEAFF.

The rearrangement joins TRBV27 to TRBJ2-1; 7 positions match TRBD1. The CDR3 consists of 13 residues. The germline V gene has CDR1 MNHEY and CDR2 SMNVEV (reference sequence). The junction had 5 bases not matched to a gene; V was cut back by 6 bases and J by 6 bases. CDR3 DNA sequence: TGTGCCAGCAGCTCGACAGGGTTCAATGAGCAGTTCTTC. Protein product: CASSSTGFNEQFF.

Points on this clone: A junction boundary mismatches the germline segment, possibly from a read error. The V and J genes are TRBV20-1 and TRBJ2-1, with TRBD2 matching 10 bases. CDR1 DFQATT and CDR2 SNEGSKA come from the germline V gene (reference sequence). The CDR3 extends over 12 amino acids. The CDR3 region is CSASLAGALLVF. Written as DNA, the CDR3 is TGCAGTGCTAGTCTAGCGGGGGCGCTTCTGGTCTTC.

J is TRBJ2-7 and V is TRBV27; TRBD1 aligns across 7 bases. Germline V CDR1 and CDR2: MNHEY, SMNVEV (reference sequence). The CDR3 totals 16 residues. The V segment lost 0 bases and the J segment 4 bases; nucleotides outside the gene matches: 9. CDR3 amino acids: CASSLSRGREGYEQYF. In nucleotides, the CDR3 is TGTGCCAGCAGTTTATCTAGGGGGCGCGAGGGTTACGAGCAGTACTTC.

By frequency in the sample, this clone is medium-sized (0.01 to 0.1%). The chain employs TRBV5-4 and TRBJ2-7; a possible D gene is TRBD1 (5 bases). Germline V gene sequence: CDR1 SGHNT, CDR2 YYREEE (reference sequence). The CDR3 is 13 residues long. V was shortened by 2 bases and J by 6 bases, with 12 bases between the two germline ends. In DNA form, the CDR3 reads TGTGCCAGCAGCTTATGGGGCGCGACCGAGCAGTACTTC. Encoded protein: CASSLWGATEQYF.

The rearrangement links TRBV6-5 to TRBJ1-4, with no clear D. V shed 0 bases and J shed 8 bases, with 13 bases lying between them. This CDR3 has 15 amino acids. Germline V gene sequence: CDR1 MNHEY, CDR2 SVGAGI. This CDR3 is CASSYSTFGDEKLFF. CDR3 nucleotide sequence: TGTGCCAGCAGTTACTCGACATTCGGCGACGAAAAACTGTTTTTT.

This clone is a singleton in its sample. The gene calls are TRBV19 and TRBJ2-6, with D possibly being TRBD2 (7 bases). The CDR3 length is 13 residues. The germline V and J ends were trimmed by 11 bases and 5 bases, with 13 bases remaining between them. Germline values: CDR1 LNHDA, CDR2 SQIVND (reference sequence). CDR3 amino acids: CAGGGLWANVLTF. As DNA, the CDR3 is TGTGCCGGGGGGGGCCTCTGGGCCAACGTCCTGACTTTC.

The genes are TRBV2 and TRBJ2-7; 7 bases map to TRBD1. CDR3 length: 13 amino acids. The germline V gene encodes CDR1 SNHLY and CDR2 FYNNEI. The trim removed 6 bases at V and 3 bases at J, leaving 5 bases unmatched. CDR3 sequence reads: CASSGQAIYEQYF. CDR3 DNA sequence: TGTGCCAGCAGCGGACAGGCGATCTACGAGCAGTACTTC. The complete variable domain, with remaining parts taken from reference TRBV2 and TRBJ2-7, reads EPEVTQTPSHQVTQMGQEVILRCVPISNHLYFYWYRQILGQKVEFLVSFYNNEISEKSEIFDDQFSVERPDGSNFTLKIRSTKLEDSAMYFCASSGQAIYEQYFGPGTRLTVT.

J is TRBJ1-1 and V is TRBV10-3, with D perhaps TRBD1 (5 bases). With 3 bases removed from V and 7 bases from J, the gap between germline ends came to 6 bases. Germline V CDR1 and CDR2: ENHRY, SYGVKD. This CDR3 comprises 11 residues. CDR3 nucleotide sequence: TGTGCCATCAGTGAAAGGGGTGAAGCTTTCTTT. This translates into CAISERGEAFF.

The rearrangement links TRBV11-2 to TRBJ2-7; the match to TRBD1 covers 10 bases. CDR1 is SGHAT, CDR2 FQNNGV, per germline. Trimming took 2 bases from V and 4 from J; bases not matched to a gene: 5. This CDR3 contains 15 residues. Here the CDR3 reads CASSLRTGGFYEQYF. The CDR3 DNA sequence: TGTGCCAGCAGCTTACGGACAGGGGGATTTTACGAGCAGTACTTC.

The V and J genes are TRBV6-5 and TRBJ1-4, with 8 bases matching TRBD1. Germline loops: CDR1 MNHEY, CDR2 SVGAGI. The CDR3 contains 14 residues. V was clipped by 4 bases and J by 5 bases; unmatched bases: 3. The CDR3 reads CASSWDRTNEKLFF. The CDR3 bases are TGTGCCAGCAGTTGGGACAGGACGAATGAAAAACTGTTTTTT.

The V gene is TRBV14, the J gene TRBJ2-2; D call uncertain. The CDR3 loop spans 15 amino acids. CDR1 SGHDN and CDR2 FVKESK come from the germline V gene. V lost 4 bases, J lost 5 bases, and 14 bases lay in between. The CDR3 DNA is TGTGCCAGCAGCCTTCGAGGAAGAAAGACCGGGGAGCTGTTTTTT. Its protein product is CASSLRGRKTGELFF.